This T cell receptor beta chain was recovered during a study of T cell responses to AZD1222 COVID-19 vaccine. General observations from the study: There were vaccine-associated CD4 TCRs across spike, dominant at 160-218 and 743-854. Two doses of AZD1222 preceded a rise in Spike-specific TCR breadth and depth.

Germline V CDR1 and CDR2: GTSNPN, SVGIG (reference sequence). The CDR3 spans 14 residues. The trim removed 5 bases at V and 9 bases at J, leaving 8 bases unmatched. Points on this clone: The antigen remains unidentified.

TCRdb keeps only in-frame clones here, not all; method: immunoSEQ multiplex PCR. The sample holds 110,000 to 150,000 clones; more than 75% are singletons and the top ten take approximately 3%. Combined were second doses at about 4 or about 12 weeks. Material: peripheral blood, obtained 28 days after the second AZD1222 dose. This TCR came from an adult who received the AZD1222 COVID-19 vaccine. The chain is built from TRBV30 and TRBJ1-6; TRBD1 agrees at 9 bases. As DNA, the CDR3 is TGTGCCTGGTCGGGACAGGGAATGGGTTCACCCCTCCACTTT. Residues: CAWSGQGMGSPLHF.